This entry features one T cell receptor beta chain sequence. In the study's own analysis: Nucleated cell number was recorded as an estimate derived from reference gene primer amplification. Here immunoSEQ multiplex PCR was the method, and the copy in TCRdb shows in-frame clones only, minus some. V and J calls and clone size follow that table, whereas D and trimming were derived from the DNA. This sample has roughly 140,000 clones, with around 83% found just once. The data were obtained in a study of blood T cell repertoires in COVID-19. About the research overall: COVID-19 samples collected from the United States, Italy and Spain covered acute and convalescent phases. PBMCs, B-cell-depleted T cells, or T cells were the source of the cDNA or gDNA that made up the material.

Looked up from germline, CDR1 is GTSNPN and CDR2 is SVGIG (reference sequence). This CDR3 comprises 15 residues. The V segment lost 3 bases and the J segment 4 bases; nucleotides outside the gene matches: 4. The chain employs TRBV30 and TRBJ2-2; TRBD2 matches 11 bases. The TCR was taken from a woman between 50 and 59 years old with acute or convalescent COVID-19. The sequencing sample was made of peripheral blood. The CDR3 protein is CAWSDSGRGTGELFF. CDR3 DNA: TGTGCCTGGAGCGATAGCGGGAGGGGCACCGGGGAGCTGTTTTTT.